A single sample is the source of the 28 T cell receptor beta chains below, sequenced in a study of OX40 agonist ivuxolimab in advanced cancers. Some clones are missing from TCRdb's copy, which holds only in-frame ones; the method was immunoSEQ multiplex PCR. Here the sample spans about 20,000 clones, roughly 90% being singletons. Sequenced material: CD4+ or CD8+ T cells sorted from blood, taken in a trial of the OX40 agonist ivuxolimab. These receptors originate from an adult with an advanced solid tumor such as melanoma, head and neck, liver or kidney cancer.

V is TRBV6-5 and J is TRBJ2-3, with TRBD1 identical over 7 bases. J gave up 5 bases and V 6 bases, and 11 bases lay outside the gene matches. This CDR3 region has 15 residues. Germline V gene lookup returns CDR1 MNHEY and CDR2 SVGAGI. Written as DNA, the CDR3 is TGTGCCAGCAGCTCCAGGGGGTTTAGGGTAGATACGCAGTATTTT. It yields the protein CASSSRGFRVDTQYF.

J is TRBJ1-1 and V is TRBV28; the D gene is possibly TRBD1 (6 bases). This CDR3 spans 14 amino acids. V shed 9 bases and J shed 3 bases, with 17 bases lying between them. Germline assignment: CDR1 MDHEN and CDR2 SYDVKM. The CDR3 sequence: CASVPWGADTEAFF. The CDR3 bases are TGTGCCAGTGTTCCTTGGGGGGCTGACACTGAAGCTTTCTTT.

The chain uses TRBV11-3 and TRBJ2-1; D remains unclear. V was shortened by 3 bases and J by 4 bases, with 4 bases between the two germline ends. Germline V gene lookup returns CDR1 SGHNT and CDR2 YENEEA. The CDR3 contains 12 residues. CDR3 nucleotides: TGTGCCAGCAGCTTCGGGTACAATGAGCAGTTCTTC. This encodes CASSFGYNEQFF.

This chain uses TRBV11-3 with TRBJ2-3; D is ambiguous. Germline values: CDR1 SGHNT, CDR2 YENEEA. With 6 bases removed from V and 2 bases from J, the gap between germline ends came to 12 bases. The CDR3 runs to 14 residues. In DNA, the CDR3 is TGTGCCAGCAGTTGGACGCAACCCACAGATACGCAGTATTTT. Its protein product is CASSWTQPTDTQYF.

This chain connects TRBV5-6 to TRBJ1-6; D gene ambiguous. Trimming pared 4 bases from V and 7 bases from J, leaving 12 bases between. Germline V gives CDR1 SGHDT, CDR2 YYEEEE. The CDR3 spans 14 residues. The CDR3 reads CASSPGLPNSPLHF. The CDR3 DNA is TGTGCCAGCAGCCCGGGCCTTCCCAATTCACCCCTCCACTTT.

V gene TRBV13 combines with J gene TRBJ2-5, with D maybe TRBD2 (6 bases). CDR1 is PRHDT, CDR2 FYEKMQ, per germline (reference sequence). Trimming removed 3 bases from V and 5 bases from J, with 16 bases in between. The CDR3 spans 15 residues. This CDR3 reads CASSFGTLGVETQYF. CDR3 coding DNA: TGTGCCAGCAGCTTTGGGACTCTCGGGGTGGAGACCCAGTACTTC.

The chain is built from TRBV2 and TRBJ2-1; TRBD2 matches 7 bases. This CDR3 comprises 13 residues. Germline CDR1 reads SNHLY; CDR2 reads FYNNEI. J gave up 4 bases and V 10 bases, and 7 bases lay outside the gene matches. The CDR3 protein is CATAGVVYNEQFF. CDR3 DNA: TGTGCCACCGCGGGGGTTGTTTACAATGAGCAGTTCTTC.

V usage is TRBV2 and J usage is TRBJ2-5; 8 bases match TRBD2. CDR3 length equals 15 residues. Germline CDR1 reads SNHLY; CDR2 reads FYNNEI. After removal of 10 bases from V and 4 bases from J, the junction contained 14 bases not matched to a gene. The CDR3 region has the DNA TGTGCCACCACGTGGGGTAGCGGGATGGGAGAGACCCAGTACTTC. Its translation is CATTWGSGMGETQYF.

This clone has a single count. CDR3 nucleotide sequence: TGCGCCAGCAGCCAGGCCGGGACAGGTCTTTGGGAGACCCAGTACTTC. This sequence encodes CASSQAGTGLWETQYF. The V call is TRBV4-1, the J call TRBJ2-5; 8 positions agree with TRBD1. Looked up from germline, CDR1 is MGHRA and CDR2 is YSYEKL. The trim removed 3 bases at V and 5 bases at J, leaving 11 bases unmatched. The CDR3 extends over 16 amino acids.

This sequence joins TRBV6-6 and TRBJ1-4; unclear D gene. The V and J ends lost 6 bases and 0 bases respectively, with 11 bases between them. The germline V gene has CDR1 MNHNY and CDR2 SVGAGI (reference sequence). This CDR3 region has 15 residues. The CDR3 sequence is CASSHEGATNEKLFF. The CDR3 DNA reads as TGTGCCAGCAGCCACGAGGGAGCAACTAATGAAAAACTGTTTTTT.

The CDR3 DNA is TGCGCCAGCAGCCAAGAGAGGGGGCTCACAGATACGCAGTATTTT. Protein sequence: CASSQERGLTDTQYF. The V and J genes are TRBV4-1 and TRBJ2-3; the match to TRBD1 covers 7 bases. Germline loops: CDR1 MGHRA, CDR2 YSYEKL. The CDR3 has 15 amino acids. V lost 0 bases to trimming and J lost 2 bases; unmatched junction nucleotides: 2.

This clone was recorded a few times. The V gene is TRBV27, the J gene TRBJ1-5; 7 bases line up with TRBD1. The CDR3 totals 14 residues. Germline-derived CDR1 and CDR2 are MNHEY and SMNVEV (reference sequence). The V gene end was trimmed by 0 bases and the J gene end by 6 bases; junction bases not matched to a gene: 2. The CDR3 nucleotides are TGTGCCAGCAGTTTATCTAGGGGGCGTCAGCCCCAGCATTTT. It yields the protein CASSLSRGRQPQHF.

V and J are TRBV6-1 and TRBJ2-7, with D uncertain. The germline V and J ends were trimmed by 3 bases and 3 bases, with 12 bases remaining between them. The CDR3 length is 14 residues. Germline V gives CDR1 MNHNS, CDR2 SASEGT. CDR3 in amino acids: CASSEGMALYEQYF. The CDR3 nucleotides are TGTGCCAGCAGTGAGGGCATGGCCCTCTACGAGCAGTACTTC.

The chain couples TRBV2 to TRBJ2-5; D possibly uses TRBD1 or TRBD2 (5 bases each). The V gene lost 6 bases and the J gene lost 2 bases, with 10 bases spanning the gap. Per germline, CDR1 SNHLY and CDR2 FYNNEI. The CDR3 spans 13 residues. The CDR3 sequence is CASSRGFQETQYF. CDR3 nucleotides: TGTGCCAGCAGCCGGGGCTTTCAAGAGACCCAGTACTTC.

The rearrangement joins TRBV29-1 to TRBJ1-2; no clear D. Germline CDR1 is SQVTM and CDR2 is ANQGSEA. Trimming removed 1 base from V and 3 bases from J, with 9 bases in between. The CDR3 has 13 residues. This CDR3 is CSVEGSGYYGYTF. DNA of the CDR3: TGCAGCGTTGAAGGGAGCGGATACTATGGCTACACCTTC.

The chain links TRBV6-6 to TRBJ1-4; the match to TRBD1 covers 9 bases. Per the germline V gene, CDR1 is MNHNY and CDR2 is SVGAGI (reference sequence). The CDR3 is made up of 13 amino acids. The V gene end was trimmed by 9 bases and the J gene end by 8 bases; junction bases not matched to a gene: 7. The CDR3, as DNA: TGTGCCAGTTCGGACAGGGGATACGAAAAACTGTTTTTT. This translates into CASSDRGYEKLFF.

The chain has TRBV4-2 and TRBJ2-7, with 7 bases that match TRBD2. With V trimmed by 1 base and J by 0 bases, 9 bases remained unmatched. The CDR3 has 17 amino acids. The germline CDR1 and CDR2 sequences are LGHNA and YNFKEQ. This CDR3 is CASSQGLADPLSYEQYF. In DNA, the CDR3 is TGTGCCAGCAGCCAAGGTCTAGCGGACCCCCTCTCCTACGAGCAGTACTTC.

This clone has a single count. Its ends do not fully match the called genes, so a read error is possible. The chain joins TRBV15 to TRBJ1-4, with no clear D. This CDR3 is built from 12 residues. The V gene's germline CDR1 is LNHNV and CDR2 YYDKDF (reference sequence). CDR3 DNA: TGTGCCGCCAGTACGTTCGATGAAAAACTGTTTTTT. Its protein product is CAASTFDEKLFF. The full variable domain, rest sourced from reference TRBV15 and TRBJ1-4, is DAMVIQNPRYQVTQFGKPVTLSCSQTLNHNVMYWYQQKSSQAPKLLFHYYDKDFNNEADTPDNFQSRRPNTSFCFLDIRSPGLGDTAMYLCAASTFDEKLFFGSGTQLSVL.

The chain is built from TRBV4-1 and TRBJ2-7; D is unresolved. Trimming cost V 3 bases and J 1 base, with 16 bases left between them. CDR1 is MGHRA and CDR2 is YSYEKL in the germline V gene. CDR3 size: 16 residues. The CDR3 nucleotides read TGCGCCAGCAGCCACCTCCCCTCGGACGCTTCCTACGAGCAGTACTTC. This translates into CASSHLPSDASYEQYF.

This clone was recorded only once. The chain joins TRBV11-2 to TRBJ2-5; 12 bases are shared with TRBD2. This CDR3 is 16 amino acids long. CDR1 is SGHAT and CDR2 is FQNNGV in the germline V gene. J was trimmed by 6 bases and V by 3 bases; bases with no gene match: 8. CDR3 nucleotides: TGTGCCAGCAGCTTGGGCCCTAGCGGGGGGGCGAAGACCCAGTACTTC. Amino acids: CASSLGPSGGAKTQYF. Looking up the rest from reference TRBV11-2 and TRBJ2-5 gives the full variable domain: EAGVAQSPRYKIIEKRQSVAFWCNPISGHATLYWYQQILGQGPKLLIQFQNNGVVDDSQLPKDRFSAERLKGVDSTLKIQPAKLEDSAVYLCASSLGPSGGAKTQYFGPGTRLLVL.

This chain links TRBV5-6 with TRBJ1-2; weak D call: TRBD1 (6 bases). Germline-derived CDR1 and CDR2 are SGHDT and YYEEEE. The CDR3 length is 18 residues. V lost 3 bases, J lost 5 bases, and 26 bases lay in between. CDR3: CASSSPPGGLRGEYGYTF. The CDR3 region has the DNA TGTGCCAGCAGCTCCCCCCCGGGGGGGCTCAGGGGTGAATATGGCTACACCTTC. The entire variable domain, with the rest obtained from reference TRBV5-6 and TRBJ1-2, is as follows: DAGVTQSPTHLIKTRGQQVTLRCSPKSGHDTVSWYQQALGQGPQFIFQYYEEEERQRGNFPDRFSGHQFPNYSSELNVNALLLGDSALYLCASSSPPGGLRGEYGYTFGSGTRLTVV.

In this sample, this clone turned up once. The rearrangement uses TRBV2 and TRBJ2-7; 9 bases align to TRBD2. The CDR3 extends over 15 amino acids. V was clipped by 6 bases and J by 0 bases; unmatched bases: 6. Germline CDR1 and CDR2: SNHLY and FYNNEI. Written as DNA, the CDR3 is TGTGCCAGCAGGCCGGGACTAGCCCTCTCCTACGAGCAGTACTTC. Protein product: CASRPGLALSYEQYF.

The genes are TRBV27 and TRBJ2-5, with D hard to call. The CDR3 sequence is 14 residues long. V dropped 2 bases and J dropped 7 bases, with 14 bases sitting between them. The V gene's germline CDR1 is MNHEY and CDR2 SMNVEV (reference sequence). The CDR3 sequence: CASSLVGQVGTQYF. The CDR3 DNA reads TGTGCCAGCAGTTTAGTTGGCCAGGTGGGGACCCAGTACTTC.

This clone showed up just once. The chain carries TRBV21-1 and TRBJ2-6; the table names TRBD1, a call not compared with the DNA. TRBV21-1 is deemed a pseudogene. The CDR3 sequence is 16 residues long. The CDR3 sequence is CASRQGGSSGANVLTF. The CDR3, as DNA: TGTGCCAGTCGACAGGGGGGTAGCTCTGGGGCCAACGTCCTGACTTTC.

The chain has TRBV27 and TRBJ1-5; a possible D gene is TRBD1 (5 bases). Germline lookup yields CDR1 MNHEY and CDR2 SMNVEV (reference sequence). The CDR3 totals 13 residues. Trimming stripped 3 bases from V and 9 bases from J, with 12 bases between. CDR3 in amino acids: CASSFTGTRPQHF. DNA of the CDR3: TGTGCCAGCAGTTTCACAGGAACGCGGCCCCAGCATTTT.

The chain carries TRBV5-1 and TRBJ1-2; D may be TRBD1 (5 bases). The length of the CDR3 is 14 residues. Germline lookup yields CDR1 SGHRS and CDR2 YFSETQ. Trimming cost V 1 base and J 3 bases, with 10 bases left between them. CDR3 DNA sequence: TGCGCCAGCAGCTTGCTGCCAGGGCACTATGGCTACACCTTC. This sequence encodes CASSLLPGHYGYTF.

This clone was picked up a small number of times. In DNA, the CDR3 is TGTGCCAGCAGCGCAGGGATCTACGAGCAGTACTTC. As protein: CASSAGIYEQYF. The chain combines TRBV7-9 with TRBJ2-7; D is possibly TRBD1 (5 bases). Trimming cost V 5 bases and J 3 bases, with 8 bases left between them. The V gene's germline CDR1 is SEHNR and CDR2 FQNEAQ (reference sequence). The CDR3 consists of 12 residues.

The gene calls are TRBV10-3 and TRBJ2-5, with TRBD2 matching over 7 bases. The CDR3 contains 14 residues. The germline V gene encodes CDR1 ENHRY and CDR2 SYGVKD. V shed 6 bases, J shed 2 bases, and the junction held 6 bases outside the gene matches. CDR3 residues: CAISISGSQETQYF. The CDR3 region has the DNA TGTGCCATCAGCATTAGCGGGTCTCAAGAGACCCAGTACTTC.